The clone carrying this TCR beta chain showed up just a few times. What it recognizes is unknown. Other DNA variants within this sample encode the same CDR3. The authors reverse transcribed all of the isolated RNA, so sequencing captured expressed TCRB transcripts. Clones were sequenced by immunoSEQ multiplex PCR, and TCRdb holds only the in-frame ones, with some missing. In the table there are 50,000 or so clones, over 40% of which are singletons. This sample is part of a study of beta chain features in type 1 diabetes. Study-wide background: In all, about 100,000,000 sorted cells from all samples were analyzed.

V dropped 4 bases and J dropped 2; count of bases not matched to a gene: 1. This CDR3 spans 12 amino acids. The V gene's germline CDR1 is SQVTM and CDR2 ANQGSEA. Study-wide results and caveats: cDNA sequencing could over-represent cells with high TCR expression. A moderate, significant TCRB CDR3 shortening appeared in type 1 diabetes across four CD4+ subsets. Patients showed naive, central memory and Treg TCRB repertoires that appeared more similar than those of healthy donors.

The chain links TRBV29-1 to TRBJ2-7, with 8 bases lining up with TRBD1. Sequenced material: Tregs from blood. This receptor was identified in a man aged 25-40 years with type 1 diabetes. DNA for the CDR3: TGCAGCGTTGGGACAGGGACCTACGAGCAGTACTTC. Translation: CSVGTGTYEQYF.